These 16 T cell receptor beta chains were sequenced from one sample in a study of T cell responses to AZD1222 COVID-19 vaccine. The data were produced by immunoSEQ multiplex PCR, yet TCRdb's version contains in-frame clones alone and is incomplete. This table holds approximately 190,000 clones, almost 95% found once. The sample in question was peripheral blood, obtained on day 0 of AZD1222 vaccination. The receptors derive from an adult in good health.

The CDR3 spells CASVGQTVYNEQFF. CDR3 sequence (DNA): TGTGCCAGCGTCGGGCAGACAGTTTACAATGAGCAGTTCTTC. The chain recombines TRBV28 with TRBJ2-1; possibly TRBD1 for D (5 bases). The CDR3 is 14 amino acids. Looked up from germline, CDR1 is MDHEN and CDR2 is SYDVKM. V was shortened by 8 bases and J by 4 bases, with 15 bases between the two germline ends.

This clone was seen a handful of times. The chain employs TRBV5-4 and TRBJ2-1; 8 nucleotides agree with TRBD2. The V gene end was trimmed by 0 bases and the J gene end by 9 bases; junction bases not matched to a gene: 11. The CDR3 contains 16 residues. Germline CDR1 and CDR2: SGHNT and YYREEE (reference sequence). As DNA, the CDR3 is TGTGCCAGCAGCTTGGATCCTAGCGGGTGGTCGGGTGAGCAGTTCTTC. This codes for CASSLDPSGWSGEQFF.

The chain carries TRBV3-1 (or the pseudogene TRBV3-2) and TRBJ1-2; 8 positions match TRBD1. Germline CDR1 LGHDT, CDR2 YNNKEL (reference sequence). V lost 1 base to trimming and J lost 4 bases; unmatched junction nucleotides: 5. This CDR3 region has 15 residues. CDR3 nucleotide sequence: TGTGCCAGCAGCCAAGGAGATGGGACAGGCTATGGCTACACCTTC. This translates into CASSQGDGTGYGYTF.

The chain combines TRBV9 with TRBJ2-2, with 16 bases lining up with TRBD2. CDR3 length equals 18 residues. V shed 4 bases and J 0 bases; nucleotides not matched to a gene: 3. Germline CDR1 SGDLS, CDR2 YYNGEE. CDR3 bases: TGTGCCAGCAGCTCGGGACTAGCGGGAGGGTCGAACACCGGGGAGCTGTTTTTT. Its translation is CASSSGLAGGSNTGELFF.

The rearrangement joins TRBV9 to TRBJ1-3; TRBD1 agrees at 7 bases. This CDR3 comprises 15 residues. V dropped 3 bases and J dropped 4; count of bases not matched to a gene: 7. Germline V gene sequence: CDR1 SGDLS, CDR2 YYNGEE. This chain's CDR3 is CASSGQGLGGNTIYF. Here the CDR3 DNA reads TGTGCCAGCAGCGGACAGGGTTTAGGCGGAAACACCATATATTTT.

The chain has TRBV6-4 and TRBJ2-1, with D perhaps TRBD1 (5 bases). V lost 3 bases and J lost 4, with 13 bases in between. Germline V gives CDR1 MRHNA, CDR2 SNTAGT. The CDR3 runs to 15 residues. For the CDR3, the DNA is TGTGCCAGCAGTGAGGAGTCAGGGTTGTACAATGAGCAGTTCTTC. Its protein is CASSEESGLYNEQFF.

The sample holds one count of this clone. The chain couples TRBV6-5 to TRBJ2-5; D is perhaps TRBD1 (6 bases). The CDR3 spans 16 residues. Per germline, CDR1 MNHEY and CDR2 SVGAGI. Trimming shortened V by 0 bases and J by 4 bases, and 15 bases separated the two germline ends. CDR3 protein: CASSYSSTGYPETQYF. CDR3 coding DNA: TGTGCCAGCAGTTACTCGTCTACAGGGTACCCAGAGACCCAGTACTTC.

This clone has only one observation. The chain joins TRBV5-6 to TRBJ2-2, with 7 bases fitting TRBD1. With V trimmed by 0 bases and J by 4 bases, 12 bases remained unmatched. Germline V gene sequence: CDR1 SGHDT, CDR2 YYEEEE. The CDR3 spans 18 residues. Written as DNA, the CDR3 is TGTGCCAGCAGCTTGGAATACCGGGCAGGGGGTATCACCGGGGAGCTGTTTTTT. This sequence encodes CASSLEYRAGGITGELFF.

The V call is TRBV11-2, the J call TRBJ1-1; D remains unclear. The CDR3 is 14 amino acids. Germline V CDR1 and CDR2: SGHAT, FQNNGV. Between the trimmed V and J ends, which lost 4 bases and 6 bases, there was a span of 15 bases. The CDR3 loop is CASSYGLIGAEAFF. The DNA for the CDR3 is TGTGCCAGCAGCTACGGACTTATCGGGGCTGAAGCTTTCTTT. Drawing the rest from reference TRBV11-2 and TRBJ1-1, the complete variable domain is EAGVAQSPRYKIIEKRQSVAFWCNPISGHATLYWYQQILGQGPKLLIQFQNNGVVDDSQLPKDRFSAERLKGVDSTLKIQPAKLEDSAVYLCASSYGLIGAEAFFGQGTRLTVV.

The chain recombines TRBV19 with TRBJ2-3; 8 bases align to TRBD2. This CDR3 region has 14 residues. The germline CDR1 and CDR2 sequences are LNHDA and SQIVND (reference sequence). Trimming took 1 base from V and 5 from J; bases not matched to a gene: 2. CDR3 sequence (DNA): TGTGCCAGTAGTATAGCTCTAGCGGGAGATACGCAGTATTTT. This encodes CASSIALAGDTQYF.

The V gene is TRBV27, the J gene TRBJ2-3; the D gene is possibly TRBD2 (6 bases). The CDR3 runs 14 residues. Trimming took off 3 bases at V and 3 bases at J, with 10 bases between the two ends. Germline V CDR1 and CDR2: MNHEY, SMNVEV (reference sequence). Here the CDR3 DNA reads TGTGCCAGCAGTTTGATGGCGGGGACAGATACGCAGTATTTT. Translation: CASSLMAGTDTQYF.

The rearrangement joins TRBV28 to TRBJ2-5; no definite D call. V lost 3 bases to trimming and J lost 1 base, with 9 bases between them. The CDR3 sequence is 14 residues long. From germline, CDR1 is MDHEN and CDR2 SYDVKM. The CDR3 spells CASSFGRIQETQYF. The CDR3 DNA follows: TGTGCCAGCAGTTTTGGCAGAATCCAAGAGACCCAGTACTTC.

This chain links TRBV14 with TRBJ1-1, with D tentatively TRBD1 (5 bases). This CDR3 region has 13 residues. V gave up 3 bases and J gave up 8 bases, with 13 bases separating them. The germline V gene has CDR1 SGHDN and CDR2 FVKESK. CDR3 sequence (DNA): TGTGCCAGCAGCCACACTCTGACAGCCGAAGCTTTCTTT. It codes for CASSHTLTAEAFF.

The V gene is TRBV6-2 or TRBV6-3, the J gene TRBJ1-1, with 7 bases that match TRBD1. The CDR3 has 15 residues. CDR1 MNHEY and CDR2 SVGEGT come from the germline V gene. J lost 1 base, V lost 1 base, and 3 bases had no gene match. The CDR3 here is CASSYLGQSNTEAFF. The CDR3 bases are TGTGCCAGCAGTTACTTGGGACAGTCGAACACTGAAGCTTTCTTT.

In nucleotides, the CDR3 is TGTGCCAGCAGGGGGACCTCGGCTGAGCAGTTCTTC. It yields the protein CASRGTSAEQFF. This chain links TRBV6-5 with TRBJ2-1, with D perhaps TRBD1 or TRBD2 (5 bases each). The length of the CDR3 is 12 residues. Trimming shortened V by 6 bases and J by 9 bases, and 12 bases separated the two germline ends. CDR1 MNHEY and CDR2 SVGAGI come from the germline V gene.

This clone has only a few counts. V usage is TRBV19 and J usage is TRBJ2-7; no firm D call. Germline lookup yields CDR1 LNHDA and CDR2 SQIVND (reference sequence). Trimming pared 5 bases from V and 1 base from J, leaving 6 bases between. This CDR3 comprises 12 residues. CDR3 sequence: CASSSGSYEQYF. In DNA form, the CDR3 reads TGTGCCAGTAGTTCAGGTTCCTACGAGCAGTACTTC.